Given below is one T cell receptor beta chain in context. With 2 bases removed from V and 2 bases from J, the gap between germline ends came to 9 bases. Germline V gives CDR1 SNHLY, CDR2 FYNNEI. The CDR3 has 14 residues. In the study's own analysis: Reference gene primer amplification gave nucleated cell count estimates. TCRdb's copy holds only in-frame clones and misses some; the assay was immunoSEQ multiplex PCR. V, J and clone size were drawn from that table, and D and trimming were deduced from the DNA. The profile shows hundreds of thousands of clones, 85% to 90% of them singletons. This sample stems from a study of blood T cell repertoires in COVID-19.

Sequenced input: PBMCs or T cells enriched from blood (not recorded which). This chain connects TRBV2 to TRBJ1-2; a possible D gene is TRBD1 (5 bases). This clonotype was obtained from a woman in her twenties or thirties with acute COVID-19. CDR3 region: CASSEQGENYGYTF. The CDR3, as DNA: TGTGCCAGCAGTGAACAGGGTGAAAACTATGGCTACACCTTC. The whole variable domain, remainder taken from reference TRBV2 and TRBJ1-2, is EPEVTQTPSHQVTQMGQEVILRCVPISNHLYFYWYRQILGQKVEFLVSFYNNEISEKSEIFDDQFSVERPDGSNFTLKIRSTKLEDSAMYFCASSEQGENYGYTFGSGTRLTVV.